The entry that follows covers one TCR beta chain sequence. The entry originates in a study of blood T cell repertoires in COVID-19. CDR3 size: 18 residues. Trimming shortened V by 3 bases and J by 1 base, and 21 bases separated the two germline ends. Germline CDR1 reads LNHDA; CDR2 reads SQIVND (reference sequence). The method was immunoSEQ multiplex PCR; TCRdb's version includes in-frame clones alone and lacks a portion of them. The table includes about 430,000 clones, 88% detected once. Material for sequencing was PBMCs or T cells enriched from blood (not recorded which). V usage is TRBV19 and J usage is TRBJ2-5; D is perhaps TRBD2 (6 bases). This clonotype was obtained from a woman under 30 who had been exposed to COVID-19. CDR3 residues: CASSIGFWGERIQETQYF. DNA for the CDR3: TGTGCCAGTAGTATTGGTTTTTGGGGGGAGCGGATCCAAGAGACCCAGTACTTC.